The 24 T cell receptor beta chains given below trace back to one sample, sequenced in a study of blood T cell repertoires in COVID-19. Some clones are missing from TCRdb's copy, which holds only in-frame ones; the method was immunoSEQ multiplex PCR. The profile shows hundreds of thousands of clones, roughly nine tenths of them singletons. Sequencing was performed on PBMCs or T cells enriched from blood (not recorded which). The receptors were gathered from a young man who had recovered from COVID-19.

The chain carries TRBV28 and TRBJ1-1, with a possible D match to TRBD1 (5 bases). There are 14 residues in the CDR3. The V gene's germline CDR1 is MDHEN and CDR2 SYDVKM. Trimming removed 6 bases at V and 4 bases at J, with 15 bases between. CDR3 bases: TGTGCCAGCAGCTCCGACAGCTGGGCCACTGAAGCTTTCTTT. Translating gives CASSSDSWATEAFF.

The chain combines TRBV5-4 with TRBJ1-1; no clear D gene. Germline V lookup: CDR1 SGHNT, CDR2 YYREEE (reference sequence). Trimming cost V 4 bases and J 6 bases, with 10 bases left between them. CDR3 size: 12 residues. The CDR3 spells CASSVGGPEAFF. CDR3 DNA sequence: TGTGCCAGCAGCGTAGGAGGCCCTGAAGCTTTCTTT.

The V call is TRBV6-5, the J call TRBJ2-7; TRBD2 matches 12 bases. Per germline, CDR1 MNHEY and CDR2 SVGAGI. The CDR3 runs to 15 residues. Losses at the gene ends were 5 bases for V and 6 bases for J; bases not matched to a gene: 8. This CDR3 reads CASSPTSGSIAEQYF. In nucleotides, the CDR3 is TGTGCCAGCAGTCCGACTAGCGGGAGCATAGCCGAGCAGTACTTC.

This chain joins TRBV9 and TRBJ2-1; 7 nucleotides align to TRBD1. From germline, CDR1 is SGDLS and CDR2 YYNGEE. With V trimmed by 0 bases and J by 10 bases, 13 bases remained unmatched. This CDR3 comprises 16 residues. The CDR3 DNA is TGTGCCAGCAGCGTAGAGTTGCAGGGGGTTCGCGGCGAGCAGTTCTTC. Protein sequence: CASSVELQGVRGEQFF.

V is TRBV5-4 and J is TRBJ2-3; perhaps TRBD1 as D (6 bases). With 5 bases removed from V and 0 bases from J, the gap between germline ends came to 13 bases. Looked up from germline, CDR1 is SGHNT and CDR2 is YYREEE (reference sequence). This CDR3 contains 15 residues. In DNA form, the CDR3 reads TGTGCCAGCAGGGTAACAGGGTTTAGCACAGATACGCAGTATTTT. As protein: CASRVTGFSTDTQYF. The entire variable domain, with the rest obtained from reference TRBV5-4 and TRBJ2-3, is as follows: ETGVTQSPTHLIKTRGQQVTLRCSSQSGHNTVSWYQQALGQGPQFIFQYYREEENGRGNFPPRFSGLQFPNYSSELNVNALELDDSALYLCASRVTGFSTDTQYFGPGTRLTVL.

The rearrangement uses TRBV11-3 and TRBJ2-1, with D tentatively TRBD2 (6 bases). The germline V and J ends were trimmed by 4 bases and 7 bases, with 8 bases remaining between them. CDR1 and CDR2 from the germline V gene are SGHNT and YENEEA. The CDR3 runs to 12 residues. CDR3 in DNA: TGTGCCAGCAGCTCCCGGGAGAATGAGCAGTTCTTC. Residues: CASSSRENEQFF.

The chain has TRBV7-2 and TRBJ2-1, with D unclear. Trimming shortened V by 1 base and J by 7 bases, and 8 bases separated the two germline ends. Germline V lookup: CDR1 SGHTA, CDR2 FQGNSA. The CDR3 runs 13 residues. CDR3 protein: CASSLGSLNEQFF. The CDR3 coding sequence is TGTGCCAGCAGCTTAGGTAGTCTTAATGAGCAGTTCTTC.

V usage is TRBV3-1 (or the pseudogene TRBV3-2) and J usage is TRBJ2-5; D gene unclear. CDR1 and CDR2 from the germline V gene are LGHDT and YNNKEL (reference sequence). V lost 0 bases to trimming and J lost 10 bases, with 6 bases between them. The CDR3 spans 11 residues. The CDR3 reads CASSQDPVQYF. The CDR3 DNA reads TGTGCCAGCAGCCAAGATCCGGTCCAGTACTTC.

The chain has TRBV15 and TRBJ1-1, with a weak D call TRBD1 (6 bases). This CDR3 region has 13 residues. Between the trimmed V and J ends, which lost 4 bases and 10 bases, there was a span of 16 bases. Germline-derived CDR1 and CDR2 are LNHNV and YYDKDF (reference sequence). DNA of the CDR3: TGTGCCACCAGCACTAATAGGGCAGGGGTAGCTTTCTTT. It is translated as CATSTNRAGVAFF.

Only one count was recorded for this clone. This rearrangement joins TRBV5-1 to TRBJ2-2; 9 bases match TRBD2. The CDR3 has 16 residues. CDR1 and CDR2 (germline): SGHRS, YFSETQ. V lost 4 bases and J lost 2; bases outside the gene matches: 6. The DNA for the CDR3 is TGCGCCAGCAGCCTAGATAGCGGGAGAAACACCGGGGAGCTGTTTTTT. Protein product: CASSLDSGRNTGELFF. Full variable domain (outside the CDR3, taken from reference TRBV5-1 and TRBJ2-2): KAGVTQTPRYLIKTRGQQVTLSCSPISGHRSVSWYQQTPGQGLQFLFEYFSETQRNKGNFPGRFSGRQFSNSRSEMNVSTLELGDSALYLCASSLDSGRNTGELFFGEGSRLTVL.

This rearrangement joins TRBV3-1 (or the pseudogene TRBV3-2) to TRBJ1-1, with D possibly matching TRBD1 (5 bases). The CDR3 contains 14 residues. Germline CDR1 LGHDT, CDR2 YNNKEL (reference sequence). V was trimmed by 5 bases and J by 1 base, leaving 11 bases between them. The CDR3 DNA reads TGTGCCAGCAGCTCGACAGACCAGAACACTGAAGCTTTCTTT. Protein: CASSSTDQNTEAFF.

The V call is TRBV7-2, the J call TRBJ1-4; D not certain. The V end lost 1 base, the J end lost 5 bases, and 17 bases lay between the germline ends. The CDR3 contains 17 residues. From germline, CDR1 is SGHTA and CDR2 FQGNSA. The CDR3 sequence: CASSLGVTPGANEKLFF. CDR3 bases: TGTGCCAGCAGCTTAGGCGTAACCCCGGGAGCAAATGAAAAACTGTTTTTT.

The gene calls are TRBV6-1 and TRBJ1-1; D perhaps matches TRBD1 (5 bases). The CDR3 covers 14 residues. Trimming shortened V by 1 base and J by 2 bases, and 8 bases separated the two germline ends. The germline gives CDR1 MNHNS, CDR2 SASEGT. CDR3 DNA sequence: TGTGCCAGCAGTGAAGGGAGGGGAAACACTGAAGCTTTCTTT. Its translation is CASSEGRGNTEAFF.

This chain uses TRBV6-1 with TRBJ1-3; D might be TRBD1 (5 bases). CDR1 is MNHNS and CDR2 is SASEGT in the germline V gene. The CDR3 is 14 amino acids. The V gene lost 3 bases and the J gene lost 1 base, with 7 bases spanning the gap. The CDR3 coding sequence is TGTGCCAGCAGTGACAGGGTGTCTGGAAACACCATATATTTT. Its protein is CASSDRVSGNTIYF.

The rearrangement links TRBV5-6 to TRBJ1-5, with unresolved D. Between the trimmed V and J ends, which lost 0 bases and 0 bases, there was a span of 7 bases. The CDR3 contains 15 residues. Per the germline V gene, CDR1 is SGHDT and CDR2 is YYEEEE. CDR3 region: CASSLGQYSNQPQHF. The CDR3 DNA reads TGTGCCAGCAGCTTGGGGCAGTATAGCAATCAGCCCCAGCATTTT.

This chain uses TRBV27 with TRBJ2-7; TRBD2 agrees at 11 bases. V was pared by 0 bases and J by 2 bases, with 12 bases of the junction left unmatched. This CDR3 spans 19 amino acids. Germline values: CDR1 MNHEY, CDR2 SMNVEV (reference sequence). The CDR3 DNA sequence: TGTGCCAGCAGTTTATCCACTCAAACCCCTAGCGGGGGGACCTACGAGCAGTACTTC. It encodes CASSLSTQTPSGGTYEQYF.

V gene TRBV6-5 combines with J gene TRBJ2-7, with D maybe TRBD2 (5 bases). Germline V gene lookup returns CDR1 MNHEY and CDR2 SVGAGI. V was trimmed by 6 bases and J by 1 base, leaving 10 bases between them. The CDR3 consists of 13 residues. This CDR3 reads CASSHPGSYEQYF. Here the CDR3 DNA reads TGTGCCAGCAGCCACCCGGGGTCCTACGAGCAGTACTTC.

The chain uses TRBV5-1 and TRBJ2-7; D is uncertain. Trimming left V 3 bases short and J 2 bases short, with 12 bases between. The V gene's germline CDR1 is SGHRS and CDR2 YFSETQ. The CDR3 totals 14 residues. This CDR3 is CASSSSTLPYEQYF. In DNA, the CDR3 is TGCGCCAGCAGCTCCTCGACTCTGCCCTACGAGCAGTACTTC.

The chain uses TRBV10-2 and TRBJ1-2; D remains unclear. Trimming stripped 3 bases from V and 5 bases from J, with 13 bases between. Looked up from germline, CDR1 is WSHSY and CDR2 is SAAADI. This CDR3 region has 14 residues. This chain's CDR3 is CASSDGAEAYGYTF. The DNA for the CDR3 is TGCGCCAGCAGTGACGGCGCGGAAGCGTATGGCTACACCTTC.

The CDR3 DNA reads as TGTGCCAGCAGCGGACTGGGCGATGAGCAGTTCTTC. Amino acids: CASSGLGDEQFF. This sequence joins TRBV21-1 and TRBJ2-1; TRBD2 is the table's D call and was not checked against the DNA. TRBV21-1 is described as a pseudogene. The CDR3 runs to 12 residues.

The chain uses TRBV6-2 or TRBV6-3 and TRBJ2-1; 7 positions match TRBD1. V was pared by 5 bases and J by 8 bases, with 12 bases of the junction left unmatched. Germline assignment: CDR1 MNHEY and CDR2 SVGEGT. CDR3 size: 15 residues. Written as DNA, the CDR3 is TGTGCCAGCAGTGAGTTCGAGGGGGCGCTTGATGAGCAGTTCTTC. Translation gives CASSEFEGALDEQFF.

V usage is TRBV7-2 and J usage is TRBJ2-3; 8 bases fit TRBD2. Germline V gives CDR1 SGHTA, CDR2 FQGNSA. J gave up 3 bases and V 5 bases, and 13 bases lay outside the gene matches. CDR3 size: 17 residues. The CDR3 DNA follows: TGTGCCAGCAGCCCGATCTGGTGGAGCGGGAGTACAGATACGCAGTATTTT. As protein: CASSPIWWSGSTDTQYF.

In nucleotides, the CDR3 is TGTGCCAGCAGCCAAGGTCTAGCTAGATACAATGAGCAGTTCTTC. Translation: CASSQGLARYNEQFF. The chain links TRBV3-1 (or the pseudogene TRBV3-2) to TRBJ2-1, with D perhaps matching TRBD2 (5 bases). The germline V gene encodes CDR1 LGHDT and CDR2 YNNKEL (reference sequence). The CDR3 covers 15 residues. The V end lost 1 base, the J end lost 4 bases, and 11 bases lay between the germline ends.

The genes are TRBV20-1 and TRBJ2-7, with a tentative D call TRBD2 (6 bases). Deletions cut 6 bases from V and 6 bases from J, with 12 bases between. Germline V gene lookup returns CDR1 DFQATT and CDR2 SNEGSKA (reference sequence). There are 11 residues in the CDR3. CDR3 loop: CSAPGGAEQYF. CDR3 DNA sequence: TGCAGTGCCCCGGGCGGGGCCGAGCAGTACTTC.